This TCR beta chain was found in a study of blood T cell repertoires in COVID-19 (dated by TCRdb to 2019 to 2021). With respect to the entire study: The collaborator samples originated in the United States, Italy and Spain and spanned the acute and convalescent phases of COVID-19. The material from the prospective study consisted of cDNA or gDNA derived from T cells, B-cell-depleted T cells, or PBMCs. A freely available public database, intended as a resource for researchers studying the immune response to SARS-CoV-2, is where the repertoires were released. Where available, HLA class I and class II types were obtained from metadata supplied by the sample provider rather than from assay-based typing. Subjects who had been exposed to COVID-19, were actively infected with it, or had recovered from it provided the deeply sampled blood TCRbeta repertoires that made up the dataset. Samples came from the ongoing ImmuneRACE study (first 160 participants) plus 1,254 subjects from 6 global collaborators. The sample metadata nearly always contained a de-identified subject ID, COVID-19 status, age in years and sex.

Collaborating institutions collected whole blood in K2EDTA tubes following their own protocols. Collaborator samples were shipped for TCRbeta analysis as frozen whole blood, isolated PBMCs, or DNA extracted from either sample type. Overall study outcomes, separate from this receptor: Clinical and demographic metadata were provided uncurated, with the amount varying by source and participant.

Trimming removed 0 bases from V and 1 base from J; the gene matches leave 14 bases unexplained. Per the germline V gene, SGDLS is the CDR1 and YYNGEE is the CDR2. The CDR3 covers 20 residues, taking in both the cysteine and the phenylalanine. Only CDR3 DNA remains: 60 bases, in frame from the first base. Of note for this clone: Its specific antigen is unknown. The record has no base qualities; no much larger clone is one base away.

TCRbeta CDR3 regions were amplified from genomic DNA by means of the immunoSEQ Assay, a bias-controlled multiplex PCR. The paper's data handling went like this. Nucleated cell counts per sample were estimated from amplification of reference gene primers within the assay. To quantify the absolute abundance of each unique TCRbeta CDR3 rearrangement, sequence reads were collapsed and filtered. For each sample, productive Simpson clonality was calculated by taking the square root of Simpson's diversity index across productive rearrangements. TCRdb took this table from immuneACCESS and kept in-frame rearrangements with V and J called. Such tables lack part of the clones; where checked against another copy, unresolved V genes explain under half of the gap, and the rest is unexplained. V and J calls and clone size come straight from that table; D and trimming were deduced from the DNA. Recorded for this sample are about 69,000 clones; roughly three quarters of them occurred a single time. Together, the top ten hold approximately 15% of the sample.

The sequenced material came from peripheral blood. The chain couples TRBV9 to TRBJ2-3, with 10 central nucleotides matching TRBD2. This TCR was recovered from a man aged 55-75 years with acute or convalescent COVID-19. The DNA sequence follows: TGTGCCAGCAGCGTAGCGCGGAGCGGGGGGGGATCCGGTCGCACAGATACGCAGTATTTT. Translated, this gives CASSVARSGGGSGRTDTQYF.